The clone carrying this T cell receptor beta chain was seen more than once but under ten times. The sample belongs to a study of T cells after yellow fever vaccination. V shed 6 bases and J shed 7 bases, with 19 bases lying between them. The CDR3 contains 13 residues. Germline V gene data show CDR1 as DFQATT and CDR2 as SNEGSKA (reference sequence). One entry per CDR3 protein, called by TCRdb with MiXCR from the 5' RACE reads. This repertoire shows approximately 550,000 distinct CDR3 sequences, roughly a fifth found once; its top ten account for about 13%. The sequence was collected from a man aged 25 to 45 who received the YFV17D yellow fever vaccine. The chain links TRBV20-1 to TRBJ2-7; tentatively, D is TRBD1 (5 bases). This specimen was PBMCs, taken 15 days after the yellow fever booster vaccination. The CDR3 DNA reads TGCAGTGCCTTAAGGGGCGCTTCTCGGGAGCAGTACTTC. Residues: CSALRGASREQYF.